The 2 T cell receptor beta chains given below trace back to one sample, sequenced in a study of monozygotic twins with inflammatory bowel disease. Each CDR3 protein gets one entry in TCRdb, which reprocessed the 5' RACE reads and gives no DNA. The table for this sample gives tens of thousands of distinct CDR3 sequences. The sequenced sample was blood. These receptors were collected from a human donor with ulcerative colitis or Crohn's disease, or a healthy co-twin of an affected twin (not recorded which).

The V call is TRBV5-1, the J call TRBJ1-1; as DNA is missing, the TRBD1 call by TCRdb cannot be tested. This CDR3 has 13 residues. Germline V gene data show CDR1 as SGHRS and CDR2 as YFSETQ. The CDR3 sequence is CASSLMGATEAFF.

CDR3: CATVDSSKPYGYTF. This rearrangement joins TRBV24-1 to TRBJ1-2; TCRdb selects TRBD1, and the lack of DNA leaves this call unchecked. The CDR3 covers 14 residues. In germline, CDR1 is KGHDR, CDR2 SFDVKD.